This TCR beta chain was documented in a study of T cell repertoires in cytomegalovirus infection. Study at large: Shared public TCR beta signatures pointed to both CMV infection and a matching HLA type.

A single record per CDR3 protein comes from TCRdb applying MiXCR to the reads. The data hold roughly 300,000 distinct CDR3 sequences, with 25% observed a single time. Notes on the study in general: Ex vivo, HLA-C-restricted CMV-specific TCR beta clonotypes prevailed over the rest of the response.

The CDR3 is 15 amino acids. The V segment lost 2 bases and the J segment 1 base; nucleotides outside the gene matches: 4. The germline V gene encodes CDR1 SGHVS and CDR2 FNYEAQ. This clonotype was recorded a few times. What it recognizes is unknown. The sample was PBMCs. The source is a human donor in good health (CMV status not recorded). Some clones in this sample may be carry-over from other donors' samples. The chain employs TRBV7-6 and TRBJ2-7; 8 bases map to TRBD1. CDR3 in DNA: TGTGCCAGCAGCTTAACGACAGGGGCATCCTACGAGCAGTACTTC. It is translated as CASSLTTGASYEQYF.